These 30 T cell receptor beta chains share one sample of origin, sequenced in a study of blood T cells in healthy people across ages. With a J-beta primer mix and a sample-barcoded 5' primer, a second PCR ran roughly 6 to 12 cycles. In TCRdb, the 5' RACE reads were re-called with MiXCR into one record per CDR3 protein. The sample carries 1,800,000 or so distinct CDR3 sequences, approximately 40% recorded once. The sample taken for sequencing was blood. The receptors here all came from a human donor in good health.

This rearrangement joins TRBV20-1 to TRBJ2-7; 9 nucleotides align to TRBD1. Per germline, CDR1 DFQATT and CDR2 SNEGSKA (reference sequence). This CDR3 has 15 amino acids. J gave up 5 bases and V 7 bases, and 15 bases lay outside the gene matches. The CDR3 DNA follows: TGCAGTGTTCCCCTAGGTAGGACAGGGGTAGACGAGCAGTACTTC. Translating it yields CSVPLGRTGVDEQYF.

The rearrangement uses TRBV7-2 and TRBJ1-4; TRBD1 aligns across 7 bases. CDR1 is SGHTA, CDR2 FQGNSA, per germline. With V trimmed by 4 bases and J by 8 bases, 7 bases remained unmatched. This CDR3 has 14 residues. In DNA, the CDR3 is TGTGCCAGCAGCTCACAGGGGAGCAAGGAAAAACTGTTTTTT. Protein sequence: CASSSQGSKEKLFF.

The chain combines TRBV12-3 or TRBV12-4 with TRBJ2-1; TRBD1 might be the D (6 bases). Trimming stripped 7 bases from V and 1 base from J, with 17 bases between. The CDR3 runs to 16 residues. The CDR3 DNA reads TGTGCCAGCACTACCTCGGACAGCAGGTCCTACAATGAGCAGTTCTTC. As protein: CASTTSDSRSYNEQFF.

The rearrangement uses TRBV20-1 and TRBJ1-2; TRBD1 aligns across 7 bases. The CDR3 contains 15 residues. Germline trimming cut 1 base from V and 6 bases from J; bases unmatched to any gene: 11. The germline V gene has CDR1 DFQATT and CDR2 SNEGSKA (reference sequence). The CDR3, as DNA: TGCAGTGCTAGAGGCCCAGGGGGGCCTGGACATGGCTACACCTTC. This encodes CSARGPGGPGHGYTF.

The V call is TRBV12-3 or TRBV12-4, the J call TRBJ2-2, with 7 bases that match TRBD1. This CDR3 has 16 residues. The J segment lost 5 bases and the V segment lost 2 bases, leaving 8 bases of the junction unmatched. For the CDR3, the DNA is TGTGCCAGCAGTTTAAGGGAGACAGGGCCTACCGGGGAGCTGTTTTTT. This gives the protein CASSLRETGPTGELFF.

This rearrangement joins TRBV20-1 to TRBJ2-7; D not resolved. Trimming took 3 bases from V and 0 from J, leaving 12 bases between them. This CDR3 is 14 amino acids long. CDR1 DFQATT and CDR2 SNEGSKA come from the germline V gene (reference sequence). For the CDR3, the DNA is TGCAGTGCTAGGCGGACGGCTAGCTCCTACGAGCAGTACTTC. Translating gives CSARRTASSYEQYF.

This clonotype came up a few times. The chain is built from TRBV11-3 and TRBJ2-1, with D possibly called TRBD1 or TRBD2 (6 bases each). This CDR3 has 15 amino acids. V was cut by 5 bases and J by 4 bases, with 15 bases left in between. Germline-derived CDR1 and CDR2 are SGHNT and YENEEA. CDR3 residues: CASSPRGGRYNEQFF. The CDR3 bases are TGTGCCAGCAGCCCGAGAGGGGGGCGATACAATGAGCAGTTCTTC. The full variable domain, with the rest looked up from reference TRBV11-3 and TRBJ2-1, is EAGVVQSPRYKIIEKKQPVAFWCNPISGHNTLYWYLQNLGQGPELLIRYENEEAVDDSQLPKDRFSAERLKGVDSTLKIQPAELGDSAVYLCASSPRGGRYNEQFFGPGTRLTVL.

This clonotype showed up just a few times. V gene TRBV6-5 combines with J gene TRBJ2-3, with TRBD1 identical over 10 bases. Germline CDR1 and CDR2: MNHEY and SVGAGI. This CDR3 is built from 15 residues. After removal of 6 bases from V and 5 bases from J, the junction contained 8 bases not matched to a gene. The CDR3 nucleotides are TGTGCCAGCAGACGACAGGGGGCCAAGGGAGATACGCAGTATTTT. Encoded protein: CASRRQGAKGDTQYF.

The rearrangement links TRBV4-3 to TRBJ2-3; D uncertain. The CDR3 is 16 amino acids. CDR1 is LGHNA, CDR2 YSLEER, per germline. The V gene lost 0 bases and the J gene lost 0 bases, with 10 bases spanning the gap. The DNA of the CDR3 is TGCGCCAGCAGCCAAGATACGTTTCAGAGCACAGATACGCAGTATTTT. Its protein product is CASSQDTFQSTDTQYF.

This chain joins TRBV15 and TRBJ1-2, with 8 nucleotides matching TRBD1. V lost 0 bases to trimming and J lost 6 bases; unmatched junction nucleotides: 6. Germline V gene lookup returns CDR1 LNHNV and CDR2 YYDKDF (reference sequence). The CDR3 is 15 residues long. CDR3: CATSRDKGQGNGYTF. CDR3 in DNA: TGTGCCACCAGCAGAGATAAAGGACAGGGCAATGGCTACACCTTC.

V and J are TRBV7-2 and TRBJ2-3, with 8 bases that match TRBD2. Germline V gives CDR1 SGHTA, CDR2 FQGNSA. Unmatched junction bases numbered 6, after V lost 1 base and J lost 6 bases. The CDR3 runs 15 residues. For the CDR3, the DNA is TGTGCCAGCAGCTTAGATCCGGGACTAGGGGATACGCAGTATTTT. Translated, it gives CASSLDPGLGDTQYF.

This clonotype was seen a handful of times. This chain's CDR3 is CASSPTRESEQYF. DNA of the CDR3: TGTGCCAGCAGTCCTACCAGGGAGAGCGAGCAGTACTTC. The genes are TRBV6-7 and TRBJ2-7, with D perhaps TRBD1 or TRBD2 (5 bases each). TRBV6-7 qualifies as an ORF whose function is uncertain. Deletions cut 5 bases from V and 6 bases from J, with 14 bases between. This CDR3 has 13 amino acids.

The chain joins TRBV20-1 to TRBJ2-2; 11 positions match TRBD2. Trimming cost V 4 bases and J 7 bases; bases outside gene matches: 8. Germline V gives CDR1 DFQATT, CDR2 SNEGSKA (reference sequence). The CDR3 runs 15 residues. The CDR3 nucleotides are TGCAGTGCTAATCTAGCGGGGGGCTTAGGCGGGGAGCTGTTTTTT. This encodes CSANLAGGLGGELFF.

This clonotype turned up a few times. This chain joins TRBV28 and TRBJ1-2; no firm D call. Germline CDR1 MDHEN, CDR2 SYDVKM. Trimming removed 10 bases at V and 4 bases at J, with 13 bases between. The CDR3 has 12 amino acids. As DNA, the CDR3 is TGTGCCACCATGATTTCAGGCTATGGCTACACCTTC. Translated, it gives CATMISGYGYTF.

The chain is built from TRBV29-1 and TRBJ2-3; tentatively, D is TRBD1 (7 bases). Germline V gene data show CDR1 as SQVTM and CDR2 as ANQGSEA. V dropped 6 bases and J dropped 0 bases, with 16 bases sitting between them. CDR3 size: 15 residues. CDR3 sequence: CSVQMSGGSTDTQYF. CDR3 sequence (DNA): TGCAGCGTCCAGATGTCAGGGGGGAGCACAGATACGCAGTATTTT.

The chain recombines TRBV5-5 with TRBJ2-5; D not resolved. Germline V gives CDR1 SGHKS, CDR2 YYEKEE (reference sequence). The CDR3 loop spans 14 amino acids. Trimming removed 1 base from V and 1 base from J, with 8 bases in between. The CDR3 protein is CASSLMVRQETQYF. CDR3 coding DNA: TGTGCCAGCAGCTTGATGGTACGCCAAGAGACCCAGTACTTC.

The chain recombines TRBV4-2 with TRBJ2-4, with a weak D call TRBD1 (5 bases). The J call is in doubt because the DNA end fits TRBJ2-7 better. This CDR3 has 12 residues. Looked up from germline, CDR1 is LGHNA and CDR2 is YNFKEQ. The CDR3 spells CASRSQVYEQYF. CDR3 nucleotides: TGTGCCAGCAGATCACAGGTTTACGAGCAGTACTTC.

This CDR3 is CASMIDGDTQYF. CDR3 DNA: TGTGCCAGCATGATAGATGGGGATACGCAGTATTTT. The chain carries TRBV27 and TRBJ2-3; D gene unclear. The CDR3 consists of 12 residues. V lost 7 bases to trimming and J lost 6 bases, with 11 bases between them. CDR1 MNHEY and CDR2 SMNVEV come from the germline V gene (reference sequence).

The chain's CDR3 is CASSITGGASQPQHF. The CDR3 DNA is TGTGCCAGCAGCATAACAGGGGGCGCGAGTCAGCCCCAGCATTTT. J is TRBJ1-5 and V is TRBV6-2 or TRBV6-3, with 9 bases lining up with TRBD1. Germline CDR1 MNHEY, CDR2 SVGEGT. J was trimmed by 6 bases and V by 6 bases; bases with no gene match: 9. The CDR3 is 15 amino acids.

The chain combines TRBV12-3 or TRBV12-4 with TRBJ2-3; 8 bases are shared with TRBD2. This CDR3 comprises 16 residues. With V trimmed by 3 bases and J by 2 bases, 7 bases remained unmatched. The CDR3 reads CASSFFSGLVTDTQYF. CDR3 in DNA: TGTGCCAGCAGTTTTTTCTCGGGACTAGTCACAGATACGCAGTATTTT.

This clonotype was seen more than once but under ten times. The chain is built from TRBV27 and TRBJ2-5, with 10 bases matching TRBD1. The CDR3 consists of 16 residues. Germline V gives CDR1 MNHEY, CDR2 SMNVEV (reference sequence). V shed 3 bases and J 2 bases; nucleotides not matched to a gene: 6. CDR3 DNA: TGTGCCAGCAGTTTGGGGACAGGGGCCCTACAAGAGACCCAGTACTTC. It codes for CASSLGTGALQETQYF.

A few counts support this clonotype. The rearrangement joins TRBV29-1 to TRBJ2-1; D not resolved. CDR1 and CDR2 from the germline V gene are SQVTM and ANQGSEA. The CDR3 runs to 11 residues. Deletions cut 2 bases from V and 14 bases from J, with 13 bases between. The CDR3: CSVETGTAEFF. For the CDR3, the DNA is TGCAGCGTTGAAACCGGTACGGCGGAGTTCTTC.

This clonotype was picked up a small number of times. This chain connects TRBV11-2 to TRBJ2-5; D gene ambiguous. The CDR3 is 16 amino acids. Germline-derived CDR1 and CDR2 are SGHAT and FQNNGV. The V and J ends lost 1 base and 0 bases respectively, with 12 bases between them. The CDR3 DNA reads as TGTGCCAGCAGCTTAGGATCTAGGTCGTACCAAGAGACCCAGTACTTC. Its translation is CASSLGSRSYQETQYF.

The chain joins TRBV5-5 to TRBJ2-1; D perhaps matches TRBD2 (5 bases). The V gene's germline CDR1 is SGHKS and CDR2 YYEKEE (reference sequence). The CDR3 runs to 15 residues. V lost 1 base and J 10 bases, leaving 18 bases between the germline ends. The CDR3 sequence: CASSLSNGESYEQFF. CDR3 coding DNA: TGTGCCAGCAGCTTGTCGAACGGGGAATCCTACGAGCAGTTCTTC. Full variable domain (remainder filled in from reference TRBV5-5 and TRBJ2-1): DAGVTQSPTHLIKTRGQQVTLRCSPISGHKSVSWYQQVLGQGPQFIFQYYEKEERGRGNFPDRFSARQFPNYSSELNVNALLLGDSALYLCASSLSNGESYEQFFGPGTRLTVL.

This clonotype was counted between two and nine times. The CDR3 loop reads CAISVGFAGKNQPQHF. CDR3 in DNA: TGTGCCATCAGTGTTGGGTTTGCTGGTAAAAATCAGCCCCAGCATTTT. This sequence joins TRBV10-3 and TRBJ1-5; D not resolved. The germline gives CDR1 ENHRY, CDR2 SYGVKD. The CDR3 has 16 residues. V lost 4 bases to trimming and J lost 4 bases, with 17 bases between them.

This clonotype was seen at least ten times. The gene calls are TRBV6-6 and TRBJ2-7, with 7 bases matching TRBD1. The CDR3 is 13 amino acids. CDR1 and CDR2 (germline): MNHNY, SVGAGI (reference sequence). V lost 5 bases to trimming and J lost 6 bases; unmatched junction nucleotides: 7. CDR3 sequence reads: CASSPGGIGEQYF. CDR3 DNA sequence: TGTGCCAGCAGTCCAGGGGGAATTGGCGAGCAGTACTTC.

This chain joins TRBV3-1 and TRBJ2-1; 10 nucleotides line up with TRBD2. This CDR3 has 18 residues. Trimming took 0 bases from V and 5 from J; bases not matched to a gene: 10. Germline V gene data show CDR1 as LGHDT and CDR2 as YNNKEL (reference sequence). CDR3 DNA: TGTGCCAGCAGCCAAGATTTGGTAGGCCTAGCGGGGGACAATGAGCAGTTCTTC. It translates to CASSQDLVGLAGDNEQFF.

CDR3: CSGMTAGNTIYF. CDR3 DNA sequence: TGCAGCGGAATGACGGCTGGAAACACCATATATTTT. The chain uses TRBV29-1 and TRBJ1-3; D unclear. V gave up 7 bases and J gave up 2 bases, with 9 bases separating them. Germline assignment: CDR1 SQVTM and CDR2 ANQGSEA. The CDR3 has 12 amino acids.

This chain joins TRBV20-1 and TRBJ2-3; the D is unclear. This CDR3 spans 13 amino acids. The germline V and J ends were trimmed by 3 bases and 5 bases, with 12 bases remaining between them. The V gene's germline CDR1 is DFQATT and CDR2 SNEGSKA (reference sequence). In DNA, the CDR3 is TGCAGTGCTAGCCCCTCATCCCAAGATACGCAGTATTTT. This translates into CSASPSSQDTQYF.

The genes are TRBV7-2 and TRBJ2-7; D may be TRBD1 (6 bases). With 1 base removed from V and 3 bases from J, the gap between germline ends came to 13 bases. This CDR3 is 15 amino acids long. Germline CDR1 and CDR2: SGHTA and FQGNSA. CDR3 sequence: CASSLELGRGYEQYF. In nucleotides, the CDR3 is TGTGCCAGCAGCTTAGAACTCGGCAGGGGCTACGAGCAGTACTTC.